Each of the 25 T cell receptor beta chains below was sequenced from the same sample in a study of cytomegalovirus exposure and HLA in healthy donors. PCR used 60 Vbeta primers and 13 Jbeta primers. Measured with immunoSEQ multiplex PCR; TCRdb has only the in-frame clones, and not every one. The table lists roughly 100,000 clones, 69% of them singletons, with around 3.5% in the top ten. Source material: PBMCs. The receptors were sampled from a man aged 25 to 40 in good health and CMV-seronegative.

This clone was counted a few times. The CDR3 bases are TGTGCCAGCAGTACCCCCGGGTACGAGCAGTACTTC. The encoded protein is CASSTPGYEQYF. The gene calls are TRBV28 and TRBJ2-7; D not resolved. Germline CDR1 and CDR2: MDHEN and SYDVKM. This CDR3 region has 12 residues. V lost 5 bases and J lost 4, with 9 bases in between.

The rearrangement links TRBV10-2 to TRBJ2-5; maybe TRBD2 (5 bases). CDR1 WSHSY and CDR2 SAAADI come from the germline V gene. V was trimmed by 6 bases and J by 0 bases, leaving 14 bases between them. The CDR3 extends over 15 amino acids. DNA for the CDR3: TGCGCCAGCAGCCGCGACTATTTAGACCAAGAGACCCAGTACTTC. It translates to CASSRDYLDQETQYF.

The CDR3: CASSLVNGYSYNEQFF. The CDR3 nucleotides read TGTGCCAGCAGCTTAGTAAACGGTTACTCCTACAATGAGCAGTTCTTC. The chain carries TRBV7-9 and TRBJ2-1; the D is unclear. Germline V gives CDR1 SEHNR, CDR2 FQNEAQ (reference sequence). V was shortened by 1 base and J by 0 bases, with 10 bases between the two germline ends. The CDR3 sequence is 16 residues long.

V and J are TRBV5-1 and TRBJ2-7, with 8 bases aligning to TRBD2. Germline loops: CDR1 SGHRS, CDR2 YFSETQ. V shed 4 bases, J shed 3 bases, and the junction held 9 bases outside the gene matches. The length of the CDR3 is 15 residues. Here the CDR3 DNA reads TGCGCCAGCAGCGGAGGAGCGGGAGATAACTACGAGCAGTACTTC. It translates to CASSGGAGDNYEQYF. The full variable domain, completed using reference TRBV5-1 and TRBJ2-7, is KAGVTQTPRYLIKTRGQQVTLSCSPISGHRSVSWYQQTPGQGLQFLFEYFSETQRNKGNFPGRFSGRQFSNSRSEMNVSTLELGDSALYLCASSGGAGDNYEQYFGPGTRLTVT.

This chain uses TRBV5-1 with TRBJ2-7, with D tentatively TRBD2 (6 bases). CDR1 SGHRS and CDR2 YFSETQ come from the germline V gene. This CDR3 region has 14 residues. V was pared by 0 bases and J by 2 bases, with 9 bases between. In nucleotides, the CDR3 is TGCGCCAGCAGCTTGGGCGGGACCGCCTACGAGCAGTACTTC. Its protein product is CASSLGGTAYEQYF.

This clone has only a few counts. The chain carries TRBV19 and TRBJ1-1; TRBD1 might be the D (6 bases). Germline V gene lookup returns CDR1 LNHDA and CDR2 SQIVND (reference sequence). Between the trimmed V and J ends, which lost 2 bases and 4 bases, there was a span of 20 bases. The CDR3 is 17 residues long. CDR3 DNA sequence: TGTGCCAGTAGTATATCGGTCAGGGGTGGCTGGGGCACTGAAGCTTTCTTT. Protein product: CASSISVRGGWGTEAFF.

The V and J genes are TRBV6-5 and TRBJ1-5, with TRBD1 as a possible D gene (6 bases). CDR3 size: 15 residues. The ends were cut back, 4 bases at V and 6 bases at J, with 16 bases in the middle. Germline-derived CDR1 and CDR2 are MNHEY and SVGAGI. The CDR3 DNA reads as TGTGCCAGCAGTTCCGCTAGAGGGGGACCTCAGCCCCAGCATTTT. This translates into CASSSARGGPQPQHF.

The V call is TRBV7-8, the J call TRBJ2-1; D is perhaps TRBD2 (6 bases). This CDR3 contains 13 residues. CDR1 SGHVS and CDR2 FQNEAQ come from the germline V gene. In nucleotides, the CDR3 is TGTGCGGGAGGCGAACTTACCGACAATGAGCAGTTCTTC. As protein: CAGGELTDNEQFF.

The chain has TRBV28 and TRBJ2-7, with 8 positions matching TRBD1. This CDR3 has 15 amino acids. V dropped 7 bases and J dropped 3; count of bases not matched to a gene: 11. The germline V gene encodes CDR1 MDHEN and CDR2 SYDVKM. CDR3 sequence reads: CASNNRGQGHYEQYF. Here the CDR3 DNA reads TGTGCCAGCAATAATAGAGGACAGGGACACTACGAGCAGTACTTC.

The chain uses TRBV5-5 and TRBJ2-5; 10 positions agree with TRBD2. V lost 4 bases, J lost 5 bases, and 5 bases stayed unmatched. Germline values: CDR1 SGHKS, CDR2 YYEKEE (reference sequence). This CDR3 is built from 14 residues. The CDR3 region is CASSQGLARETQYF. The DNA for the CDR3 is TGTGCCAGCAGCCAGGGACTAGCGAGGGAGACCCAGTACTTC. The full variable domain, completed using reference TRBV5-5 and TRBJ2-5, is DAGVTQSPTHLIKTRGQQVTLRCSPISGHKSVSWYQQVLGQGPQFIFQYYEKEERGRGNFPDRFSARQFPNYSSELNVNALLLGDSALYLCASSQGLARETQYFGPGTRLLVL.

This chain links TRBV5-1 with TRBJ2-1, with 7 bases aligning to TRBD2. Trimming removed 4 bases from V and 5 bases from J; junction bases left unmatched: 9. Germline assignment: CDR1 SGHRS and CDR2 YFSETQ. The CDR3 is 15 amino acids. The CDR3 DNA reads TGCGCCAGCAGCCCGGGCGGACTAGGGAACAATGAGCAGTTCTTC. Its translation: CASSPGGLGNNEQFF.

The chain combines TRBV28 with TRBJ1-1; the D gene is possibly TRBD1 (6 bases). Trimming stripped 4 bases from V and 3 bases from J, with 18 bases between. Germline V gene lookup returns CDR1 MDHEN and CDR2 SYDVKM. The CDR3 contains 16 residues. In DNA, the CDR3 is TGTGCCAGCAGTTCCCCCCGCCCAGGGGCCTACACTGAAGCTTTCTTT. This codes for CASSSPRPGAYTEAFF. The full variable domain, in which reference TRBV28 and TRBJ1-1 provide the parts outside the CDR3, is DVKVTQSSRYLVKRTGEKVFLECVQDMDHENMFWYRQDPGLGLRLIYFSYDVKMKEKGDIPEGYSVSREKKERFSLILESASTNQTSMYLCASSSPRPGAYTEAFFGQGTRLTVV.

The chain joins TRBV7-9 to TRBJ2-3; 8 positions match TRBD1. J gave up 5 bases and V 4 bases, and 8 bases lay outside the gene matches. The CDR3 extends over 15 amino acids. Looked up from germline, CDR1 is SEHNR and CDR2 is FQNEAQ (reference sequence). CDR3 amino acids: CASSSDRAGRDTQYF. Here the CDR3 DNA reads TGTGCCAGCAGCTCGGACAGGGCTGGGAGAGATACGCAGTATTTT.

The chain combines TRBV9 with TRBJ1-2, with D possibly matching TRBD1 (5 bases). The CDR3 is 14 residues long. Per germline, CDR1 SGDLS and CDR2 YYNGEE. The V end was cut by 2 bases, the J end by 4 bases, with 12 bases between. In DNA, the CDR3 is TGTGCCAGCAGCGTGGAGGGGAGGGGCTATGGCTACACCTTC. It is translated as CASSVEGRGYGYTF.

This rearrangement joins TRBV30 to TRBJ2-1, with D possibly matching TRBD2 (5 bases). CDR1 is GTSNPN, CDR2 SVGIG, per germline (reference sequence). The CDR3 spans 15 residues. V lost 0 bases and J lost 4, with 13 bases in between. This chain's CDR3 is CAWSVRGYLYNEQFF. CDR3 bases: TGTGCCTGGAGTGTACGGGGTTACCTTTACAATGAGCAGTTCTTC.

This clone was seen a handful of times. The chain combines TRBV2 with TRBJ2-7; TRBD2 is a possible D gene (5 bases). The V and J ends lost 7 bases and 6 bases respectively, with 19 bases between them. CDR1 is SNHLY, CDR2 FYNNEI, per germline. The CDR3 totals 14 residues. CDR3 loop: CASTGMNKYVEQYF. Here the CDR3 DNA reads TGTGCCAGCACGGGAATGAATAAGTACGTCGAGCAGTACTTC.

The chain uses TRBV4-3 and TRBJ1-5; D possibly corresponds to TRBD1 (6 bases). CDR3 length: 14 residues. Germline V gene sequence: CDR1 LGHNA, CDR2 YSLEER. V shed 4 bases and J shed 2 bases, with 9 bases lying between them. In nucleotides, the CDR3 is TGCGCCAGCAGCCTGGGACACCGCAATCAGCCCCAGCATTTT. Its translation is CASSLGHRNQPQHF.

CDR3 region: CASSELQGAGANVLTF. The CDR3, as DNA: TGTGCCAGCAGCGAACTACAGGGAGCTGGGGCCAACGTCCTGACTTTC. The J gene is TRBJ2-6, the V gene TRBV9; TRBD1 might be the D (6 bases). V lost 3 bases and J 2 bases, leaving 12 bases between the germline ends. The V gene's germline CDR1 is SGDLS and CDR2 YYNGEE. The length of the CDR3 is 16 residues.

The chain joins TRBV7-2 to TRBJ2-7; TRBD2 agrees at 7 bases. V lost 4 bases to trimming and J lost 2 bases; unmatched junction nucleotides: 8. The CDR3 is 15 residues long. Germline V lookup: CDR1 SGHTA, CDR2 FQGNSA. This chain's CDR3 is CASSSGLGPTYEQYF. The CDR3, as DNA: TGTGCCAGCAGCTCCGGACTAGGTCCCACCTACGAGCAGTACTTC.

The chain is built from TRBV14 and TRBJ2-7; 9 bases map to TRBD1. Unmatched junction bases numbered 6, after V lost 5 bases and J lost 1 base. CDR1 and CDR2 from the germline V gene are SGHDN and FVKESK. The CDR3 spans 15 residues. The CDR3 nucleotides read TGTGCCAGCAGCTTCGGACAGGGGTTATCCTACGAGCAGTACTTC. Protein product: CASSFGQGLSYEQYF.

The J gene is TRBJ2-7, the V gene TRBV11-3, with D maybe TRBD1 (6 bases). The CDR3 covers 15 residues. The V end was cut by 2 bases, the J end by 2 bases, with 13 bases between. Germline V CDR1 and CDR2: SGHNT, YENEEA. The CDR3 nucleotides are TGTGCCAGCAGCTTAACCTCGGACAGAGCCTACGAGCAGTACTTC. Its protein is CASSLTSDRAYEQYF.

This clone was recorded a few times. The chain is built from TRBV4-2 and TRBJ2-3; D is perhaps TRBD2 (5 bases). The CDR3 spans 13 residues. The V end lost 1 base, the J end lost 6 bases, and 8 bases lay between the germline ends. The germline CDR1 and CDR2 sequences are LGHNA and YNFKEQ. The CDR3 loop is CASSQGTRDTQYF. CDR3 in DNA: TGTGCCAGCAGCCAAGGGACTCGTGATACGCAGTATTTT.

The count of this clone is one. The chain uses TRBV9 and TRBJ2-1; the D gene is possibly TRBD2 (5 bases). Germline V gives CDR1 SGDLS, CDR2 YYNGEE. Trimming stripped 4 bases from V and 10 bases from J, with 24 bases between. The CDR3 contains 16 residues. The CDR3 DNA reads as TGTGCCAGCAGCCCACACCGGGAACCCGAGGCCCAGGAGCAGTTCTTC. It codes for CASSPHREPEAQEQFF.

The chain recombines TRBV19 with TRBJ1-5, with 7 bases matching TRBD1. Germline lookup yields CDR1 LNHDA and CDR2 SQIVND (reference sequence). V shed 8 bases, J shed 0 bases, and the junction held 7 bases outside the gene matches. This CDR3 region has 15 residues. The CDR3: CASSGTAYSNQPQHF. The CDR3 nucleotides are TGTGCCAGTTCCGGGACAGCTTATAGCAATCAGCCCCAGCATTTT.

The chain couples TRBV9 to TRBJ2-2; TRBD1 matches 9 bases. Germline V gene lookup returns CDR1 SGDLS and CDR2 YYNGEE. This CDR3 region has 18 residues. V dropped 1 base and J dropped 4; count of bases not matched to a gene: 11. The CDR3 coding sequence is TGTGCCAGCAGCGTATTACAGGGGGCCGGTTATAGCACCGGGGAGCTGTTTTTT. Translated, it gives CASSVLQGAGYSTGELFF.